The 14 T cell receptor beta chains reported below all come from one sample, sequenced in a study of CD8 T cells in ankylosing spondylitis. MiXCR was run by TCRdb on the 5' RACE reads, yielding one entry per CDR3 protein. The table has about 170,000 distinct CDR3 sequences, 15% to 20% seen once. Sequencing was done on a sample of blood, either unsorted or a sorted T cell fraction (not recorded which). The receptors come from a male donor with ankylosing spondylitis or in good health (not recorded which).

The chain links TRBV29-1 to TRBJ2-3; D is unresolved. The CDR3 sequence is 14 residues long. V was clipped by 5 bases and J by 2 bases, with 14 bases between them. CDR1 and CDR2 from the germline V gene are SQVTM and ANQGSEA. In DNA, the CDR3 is TGCAGCGTTCGGGCCACACGTTTCACAGATACGCAGTATTTT. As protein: CSVRATRFTDTQYF.

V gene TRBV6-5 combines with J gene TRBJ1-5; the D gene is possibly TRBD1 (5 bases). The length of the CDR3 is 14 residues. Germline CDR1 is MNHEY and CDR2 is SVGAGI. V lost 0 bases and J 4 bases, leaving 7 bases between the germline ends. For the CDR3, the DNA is TGTGCCAGCAGTTACTCGAGGGGAAATCAGCCCCAGCATTTT. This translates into CASSYSRGNQPQHF.

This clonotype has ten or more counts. CDR3 in amino acids: CATSRDYVGQGYNEQFF. The CDR3 nucleotides read TGTGCCACCAGCAGAGATTACGTGGGACAGGGCTACAATGAGCAGTTCTTC. The chain links TRBV15 to TRBJ2-1; 9 bases agree with TRBD1. The junction had 6 bases not matched to a gene; V was cut back by 0 bases and J by 3 bases. CDR1 and CDR2 (germline): LNHNV, YYDKDF (reference sequence). This CDR3 has 17 amino acids.

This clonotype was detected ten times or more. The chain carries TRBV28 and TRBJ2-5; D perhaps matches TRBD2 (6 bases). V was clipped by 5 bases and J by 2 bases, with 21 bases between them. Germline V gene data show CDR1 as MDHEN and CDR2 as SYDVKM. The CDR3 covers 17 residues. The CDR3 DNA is TGTGCCAGCAGTCCCTTTGGGGCGGAAGGAGGGCAAGAGACCCAGTACTTC. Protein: CASSPFGAEGGQETQYF.

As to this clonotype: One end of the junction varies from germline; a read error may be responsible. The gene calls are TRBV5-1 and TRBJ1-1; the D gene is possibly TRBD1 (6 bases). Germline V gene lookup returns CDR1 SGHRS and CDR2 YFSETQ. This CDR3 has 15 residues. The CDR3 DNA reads TGCGTCAGCAGCTTCACAGGGTGGGGGAACACTGAAGCTTTCTTT. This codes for CVSSFTGWGNTEAFF. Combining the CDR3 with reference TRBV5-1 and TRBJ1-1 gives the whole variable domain KAGVTQTPRYLIKTRGQQVTLSCSPISGHRSVSWYQQTPGQGLQFLFEYFSETQRNKGNFPGRFSGRQFSNSRSEMNVSTLELGDSALYLCVSSFTGWGNTEAFFGQGTRLTVV.

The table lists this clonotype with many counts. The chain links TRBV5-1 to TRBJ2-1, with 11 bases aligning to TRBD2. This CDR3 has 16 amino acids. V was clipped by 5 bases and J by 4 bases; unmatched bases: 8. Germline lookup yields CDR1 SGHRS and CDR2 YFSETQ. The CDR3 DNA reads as TGCGCCAGCAGACACACTAGCGGGAGTGAGTACAATGAGCAGTTCTTC. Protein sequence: CASRHTSGSEYNEQFF. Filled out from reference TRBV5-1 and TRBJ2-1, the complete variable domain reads KAGVTQTPRYLIKTRGQQVTLSCSPISGHRSVSWYQQTPGQGLQFLFEYFSETQRNKGNFPGRFSGRQFSNSRSEMNVSTLELGDSALYLCASRHTSGSEYNEQFFGPGTRLTVL.

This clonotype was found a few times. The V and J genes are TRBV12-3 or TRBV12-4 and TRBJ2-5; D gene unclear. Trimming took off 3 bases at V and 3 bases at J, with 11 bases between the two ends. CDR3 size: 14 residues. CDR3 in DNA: TGTGCCAGCAGTTTGTCAGGCGGAGAAGAGACCCAGTACTTC. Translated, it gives CASSLSGGEETQYF.

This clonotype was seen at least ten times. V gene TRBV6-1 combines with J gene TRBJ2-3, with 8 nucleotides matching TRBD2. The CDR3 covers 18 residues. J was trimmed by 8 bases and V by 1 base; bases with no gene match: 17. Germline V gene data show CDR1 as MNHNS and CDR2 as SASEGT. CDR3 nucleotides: TGTGCCAGCAGTGAAGTAGTGGTAATAGCGGGGACTTCCAGTACGCAGTATTTT. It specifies CASSEVVVIAGTSSTQYF.

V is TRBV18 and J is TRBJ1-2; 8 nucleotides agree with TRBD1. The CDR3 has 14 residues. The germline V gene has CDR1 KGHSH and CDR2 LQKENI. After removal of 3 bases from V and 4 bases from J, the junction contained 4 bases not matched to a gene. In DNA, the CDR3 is TGTGCCAGCTCACCGGGACAGGATCCCTATGGCTACACCTTC. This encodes CASSPGQDPYGYTF.

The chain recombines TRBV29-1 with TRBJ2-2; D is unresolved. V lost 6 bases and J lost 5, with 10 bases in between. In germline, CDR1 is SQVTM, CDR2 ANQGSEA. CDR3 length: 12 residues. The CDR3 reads CSVAVGTGELFF. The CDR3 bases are TGCAGCGTCGCAGTCGGAACCGGGGAGCTGTTTTTT.

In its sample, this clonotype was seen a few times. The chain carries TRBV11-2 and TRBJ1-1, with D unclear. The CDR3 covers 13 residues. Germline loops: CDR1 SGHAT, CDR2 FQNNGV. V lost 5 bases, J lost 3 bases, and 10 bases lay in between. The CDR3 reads CASSLGMDTEAFF. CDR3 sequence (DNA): TGTGCCAGCAGCCTAGGAATGGACACTGAAGCTTTCTTT. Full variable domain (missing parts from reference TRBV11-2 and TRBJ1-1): EAGVAQSPRYKIIEKRQSVAFWCNPISGHATLYWYQQILGQGPKLLIQFQNNGVVDDSQLPKDRFSAERLKGVDSTLKIQPAKLEDSAVYLCASSLGMDTEAFFGQGTRLTVV.

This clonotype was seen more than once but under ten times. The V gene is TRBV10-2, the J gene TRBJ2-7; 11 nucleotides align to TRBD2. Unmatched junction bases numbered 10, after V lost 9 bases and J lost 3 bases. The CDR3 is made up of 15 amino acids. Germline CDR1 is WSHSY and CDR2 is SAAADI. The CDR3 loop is CASRFGTSGNYEQYF. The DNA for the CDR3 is TGCGCCAGTCGTTTCGGGACTAGCGGCAACTACGAGCAGTACTTC.

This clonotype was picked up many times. CDR3 DNA: TGTGCCAGTAGTATGGGCAGGGCCCTGAACACTGAAGCTTTCTTT. Encoded protein: CASSMGRALNTEAFF. The chain has TRBV19 and TRBJ1-1, with D possibly matching TRBD1 (5 bases). The germline gives CDR1 LNHDA, CDR2 SQIVND (reference sequence). The CDR3 has 15 amino acids. The ends were cut back, 3 bases at V and 0 bases at J, with 11 bases in the middle.

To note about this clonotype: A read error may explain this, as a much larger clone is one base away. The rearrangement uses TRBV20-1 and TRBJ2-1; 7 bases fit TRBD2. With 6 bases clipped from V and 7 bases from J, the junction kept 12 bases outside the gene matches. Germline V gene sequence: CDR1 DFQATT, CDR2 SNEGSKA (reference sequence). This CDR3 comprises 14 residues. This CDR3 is CSAGREIISNEQFF. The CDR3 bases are TGCAGTGCAGGGCGGGAGATAATATCTAATGAGCAGTTCTTC.